These 8 T cell receptor beta chains originate from one sample sequenced in a study of cytomegalovirus exposure and HLA in healthy donors. The method was immunoSEQ multiplex PCR; TCRdb's version includes in-frame clones alone and lacks a portion of them. The sample shows fewer than 60,000 clones, 93% of them seen only once. What was sequenced was PBMCs. These receptors were collected from a woman aged 18-35 years in good health and CMV-seropositive.

The chain has TRBV5-1 and TRBJ1-1; weak D call: TRBD1 (5 bases). This CDR3 is built from 14 residues. V was trimmed by 0 bases and J by 1 base, leaving 7 bases between them. Germline assignment: CDR1 SGHRS and CDR2 YFSETQ. CDR3 nucleotide sequence: TGCGCCAGCAGCTTGGCAGGGTCGAACACTGAAGCTTTCTTT. Translating it yields CASSLAGSNTEAFF.

This sequence joins TRBV30 and TRBJ1-6; maybe TRBD1 (5 bases). Trimming left V 6 bases short and J 7 bases short, with 22 bases between. The CDR3 loop spans 16 amino acids. Germline CDR1 and CDR2: GTSNPN and SVGIG (reference sequence). CDR3 bases: TGTGCCTGCAAAGGGCGGACAACACCCTTCAATTCACCCCTCCACTTT. Its translation is CACKGRTTPFNSPLHF.

The gene calls are TRBV7-6 and TRBJ2-3; TRBD2 matches at 7 bases. V shed 5 bases, J shed 4 bases, and the junction held 15 bases outside the gene matches. The CDR3 has 17 residues. Germline V gene sequence: CDR1 SGHVS, CDR2 FNYEAQ. CDR3 sequence (DNA): TGTGCCAGCAGCCCTCGCTACCTCGGGGGGTTGTCAGATACGCAGTATTTT. Its translation: CASSPRYLGGLSDTQYF. Supplemented by reference TRBV7-6 and TRBJ2-3, the full variable domain reads GAGVSQSPRYKVTKRGQDVALRCDPISGHVSLYWYRQALGQGPEFLTYFNYEAQQDKSGLPNDRFSAERPEGSISTLTIQRTEQRDSAMYRCASSPRYLGGLSDTQYFGPGTRLTVL.

This chain uses TRBV6-5 with TRBJ2-7; the D gene is possibly TRBD2 (5 bases). This CDR3 has 13 residues. CDR1 is MNHEY, CDR2 SVGAGI, per germline. V was trimmed by 2 bases and J by 6 bases, leaving 11 bases between them. The CDR3 reads CASSYPAGGEQYF. The DNA of the CDR3 is TGTGCCAGCAGTTACCCCGCGGGTGGCGAGCAGTACTTC.

The chain has TRBV6-1 and TRBJ1-2; D perhaps matches TRBD1 (5 bases). CDR3 length equals 15 residues. Trimming shortened V by 0 bases and J by 5 bases, and 13 bases separated the two germline ends. Germline lookup yields CDR1 MNHNS and CDR2 SASEGT. The CDR3 bases are TGTGCCAGCAGTGAAGCCCCCGGGGAGGGGTATGGCTACACCTTC. This translates into CASSEAPGEGYGYTF.

The chain employs TRBV7-8 and TRBJ1-2; TRBD1 is a possible D gene (6 bases). The V gene lost 6 bases and the J gene lost 3 bases, with 20 bases spanning the gap. CDR1 SGHVS and CDR2 FQNEAQ come from the germline V gene. There are 16 residues in the CDR3. CDR3 coding DNA: TGTGCCAGCAGTCTAGGGGGGGCGGTTACGTACTATGGCTACACCTTC. Translation: CASSLGGAVTYYGYTF.

The genes are TRBV2 and TRBJ2-1; no firm D call. This CDR3 has 15 amino acids. Trimming cost V 4 bases and J 2 bases, with 12 bases left between them. Germline V gene sequence: CDR1 SNHLY, CDR2 FYNNEI. The CDR3 DNA follows: TGTGCCAGCAGTGTAGAGGCCAGTACCTACAATGAGCAGTTCTTC. As protein: CASSVEASTYNEQFF.

The chain couples TRBV19 to TRBJ2-3, with 7 bases aligning to TRBD1. The CDR3 has 14 residues. Germline values: CDR1 LNHDA, CDR2 SQIVND (reference sequence). The trim removed 5 bases at V and 1 base at J, leaving 3 bases unmatched. In nucleotides, the CDR3 is TGTGCCAGTAGTTTTGGGACAGGCACAGATACGCAGTATTTT. Its translation: CASSFGTGTDTQYF.